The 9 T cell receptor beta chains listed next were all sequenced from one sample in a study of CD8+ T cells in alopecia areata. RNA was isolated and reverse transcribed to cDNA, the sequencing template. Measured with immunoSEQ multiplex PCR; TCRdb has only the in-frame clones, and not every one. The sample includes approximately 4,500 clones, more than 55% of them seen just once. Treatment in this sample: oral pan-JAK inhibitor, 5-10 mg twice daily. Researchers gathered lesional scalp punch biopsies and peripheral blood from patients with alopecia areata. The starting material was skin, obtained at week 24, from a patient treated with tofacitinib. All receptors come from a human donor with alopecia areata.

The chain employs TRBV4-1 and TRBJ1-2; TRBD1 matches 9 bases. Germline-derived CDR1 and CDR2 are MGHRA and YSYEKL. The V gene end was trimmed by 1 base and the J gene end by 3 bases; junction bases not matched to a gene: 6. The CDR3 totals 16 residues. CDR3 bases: TGCGCCAGCAGCCAAGTTTGGACAGGGGAGTACTATGGCTACACCTTC. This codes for CASSQVWTGEYYGYTF.

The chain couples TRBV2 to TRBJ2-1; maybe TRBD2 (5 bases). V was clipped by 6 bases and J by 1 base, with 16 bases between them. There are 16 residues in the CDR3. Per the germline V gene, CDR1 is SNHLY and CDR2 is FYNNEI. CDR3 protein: CASRALEGDSYNEQFF. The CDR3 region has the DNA TGTGCCAGCAGAGCCCTTGAGGGTGATTCCTACAATGAGCAGTTCTTC.

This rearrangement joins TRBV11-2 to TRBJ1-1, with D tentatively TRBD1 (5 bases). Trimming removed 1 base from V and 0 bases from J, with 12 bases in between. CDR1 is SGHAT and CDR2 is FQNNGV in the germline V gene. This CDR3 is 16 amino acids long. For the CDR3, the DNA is TGTGCCAGCAGCTTAGTAATGGGGCAGGTGAACACTGAAGCTTTCTTT. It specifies CASSLVMGQVNTEAFF.

CDR3 residues: CASSSISGQGAEQYF. CDR3 coding DNA: TGTGCCAGCAGCTCAATCTCGGGACAGGGGGCCGAGCAGTACTTC. The gene calls are TRBV9 and TRBJ2-5; 12 bases match TRBD1. The J call may be incorrect, as the DNA end agrees better with TRBJ2-7. Germline V gene data show CDR1 as SGDLS and CDR2 as YYNGEE. CDR3 size: 15 residues.

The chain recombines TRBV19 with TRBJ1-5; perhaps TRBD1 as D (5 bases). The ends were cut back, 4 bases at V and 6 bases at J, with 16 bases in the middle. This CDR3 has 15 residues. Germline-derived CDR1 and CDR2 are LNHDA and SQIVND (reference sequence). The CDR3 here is CASSTSGGEGQPQHF. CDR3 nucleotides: TGTGCCAGTAGTACAAGCGGGGGTGAGGGTCAGCCCCAGCATTTT.

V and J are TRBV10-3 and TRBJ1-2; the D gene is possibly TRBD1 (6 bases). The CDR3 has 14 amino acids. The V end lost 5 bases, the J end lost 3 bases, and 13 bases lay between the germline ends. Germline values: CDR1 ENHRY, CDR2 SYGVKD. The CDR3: CAISHAQGHYGYTF. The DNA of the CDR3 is TGTGCCATCAGTCACGCGCAGGGGCACTATGGCTACACCTTC.

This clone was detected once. The CDR3 loop reads CASSQAPAGGREQYF. The DNA of the CDR3 is TGCGCCAGCAGCCAAGCTCCGGCGGGAGGGAGGGAGCAGTACTTC. V and J are TRBV4-1 and TRBJ2-7; 9 nucleotides agree with TRBD2. CDR1 and CDR2 from the germline V gene are MGHRA and YSYEKL. This CDR3 is 15 amino acids long. V was clipped by 1 base and J by 7 bases; unmatched bases: 8.

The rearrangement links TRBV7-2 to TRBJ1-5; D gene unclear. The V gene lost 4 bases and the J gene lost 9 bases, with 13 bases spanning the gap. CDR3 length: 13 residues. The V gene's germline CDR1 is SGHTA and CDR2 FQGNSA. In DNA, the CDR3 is TGTGCCAGCAGCTACATCGGATATGGGCCCCAGCATTTT. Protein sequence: CASSYIGYGPQHF.

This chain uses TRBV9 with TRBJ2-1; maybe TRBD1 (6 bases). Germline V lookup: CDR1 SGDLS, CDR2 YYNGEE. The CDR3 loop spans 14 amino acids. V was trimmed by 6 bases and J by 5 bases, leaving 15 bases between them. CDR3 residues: CASTRGARNNEQFF. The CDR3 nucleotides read TGTGCCAGCACCAGGGGAGCCCGCAACAATGAGCAGTTCTTC.